The source of this T cell receptor (beta chain) is a study of blood T cell repertoires in COVID-19. Overall study: Samples taken during acute and convalescent COVID-19 were collected in the United States, Italy and Spain. The cDNA or gDNA used as material had been derived from T cells, B-cell-depleted T cells, or PBMCs.

Deletions cut 2 bases from V and 4 bases from J, with 11 bases between. The CDR3 covers 14 residues. Germline V gene lookup returns CDR1 PRHDT and CDR2 FYEKMQ (reference sequence). In the study's own analysis: Estimated nucleated cell counts came from reference gene primer amplification. The table came from immunoSEQ multiplex PCR; TCRdb's copy has only in-frame clones and leaves some out. V and J calls and clone size follow that table, whereas D and trimming were derived from the DNA. Seen here are 100,000 to 130,000 clones, about 91% observed once, and the top ten hold 6.5% to 7%. The V gene is TRBV13, the J gene TRBJ1-1; D possibly corresponds to TRBD1 (5 bases). The sequenced sample was peripheral blood. This receptor was taken from a man in his fifties with active or convalescent COVID-19. The CDR3 sequence: CASSLNVGGTEAFF. The CDR3 nucleotides are TGTGCCAGCAGCTTAAATGTGGGGGGCACTGAAGCTTTCTTT.